The 2 T cell receptor beta chains below come from one sample, sequenced in a study of CD8+CD57+ T cells in acquired aplastic anemia (dated by TCRdb to 2017 to 2018). Expansion of CD8+CD57+ cells had been shown by flow cytometry in the patients chosen for sequencing. The data were produced on an Illumina HiSeq 2000. Genomic DNA served as template for TCR beta VDJ combination and CDR3 sequence profiling. TCRdb reanalyzed the raw reads on its own, using fastp at Q25 for trimming and MiXCR for clone calling, and kept in-frame beta chains. Duplicate CDR3 protein sequences are folded into a single record with the most common DNA and genes. The sample includes around 200,000 distinct CDR3 sequences, with 50% to 65% observed a single time. The top ten clones comprise about two fifths of the sample. The specimen was sorted CD4+, CD8+, or CD8+CD57+ T cells (not recorded which) from PBMCs. Receptor source: a human donor with aplastic anemia.

In its sample, this clonotype was seen many times. J is TRBJ2-7 and V is TRBV12-3 or TRBV12-4; no clear D gene. The CDR3 runs to 11 residues. V was trimmed by 2 bases and J by 6 bases, leaving 5 bases between them. CDR3 in amino acids: CASSLSGEQYF. Written as DNA, the CDR3 is TGTGCCAGCAGTTTATCGGGCGAGCAGTACTTC.

The chain carries TRBV20-1 and TRBJ2-5; D is unresolved. This CDR3 contains 11 residues. CDR1 is DFQATT, CDR2 SNEGSKA, per germline (reference sequence). The CDR3 region is CSASSGETQYF. Written as DNA, the CDR3 is TGCAGCGCCTCAAGTGGGGAGACCCAGTACTTC.